This TCR beta chain was identified in a study of technical replicates of blood from a few donors. The junction had 7 bases not matched to a gene; V was cut back by 0 bases and J by 5 bases. The CDR3 length is 15 residues. In germline, CDR1 is MNHNY, CDR2 SVGAGI (reference sequence). Some clones are missing from TCRdb's copy, which holds only in-frame ones; the method was immunoSEQ multiplex PCR. Here the sample spans roughly 76,000 clones, around 90% being singletons. The sample comprised T cells isolated from PBMCs. The rearrangement joins TRBV6-6 to TRBJ2-7, with 7 nucleotides matching TRBD1. This receptor was identified in a human donor in good health. Some clones in this sample may be carry-over from other donors' samples. DNA for the CDR3: TGTGCCAGCAGTTACTCTCCAGGGGGAATCAACGAGCAGTACTTC. Translated: CASSYSPGGINEQYF.